Listed below are T cell receptor beta chains from one sample, sequenced in a study of cytomegalovirus exposure and HLA in healthy donors. Sequencing was performed with immunoSEQ multiplex PCR; in TCRdb, only in-frame clones are kept and a portion is missing. Of some 170,000 clones in the sample, 87% were seen once. The source material was PBMCs. The origin of the receptors is a woman aged 25 to 39 in good health and CMV-seronegative. Each CDR3 is given with its conserved first and last residue.

>TRBV9|TRBJ1-1
CASSTPGEGLWVNTEAFF
>TRBV9|TRBJ2-2
CASSVAVAVTGELFF
>TRBV4-1|TRBJ2-5
CASSPGLSETQYF
>TRBV10-3|TRBJ1-1
CAIRDDGTGNTEAFF
>TRBV5-1|TRBJ2-1
CASSLVPGLAGSSYNEQFF
>TRBV9|TRBJ2-7
CASLLPDRGLGSYEQYF
>TRBV4-1|TRBJ1-1
CASSHSGTTMNTEAFF
>TRBV10-3|TRBJ2-5
CAISEGGQPQETQYF
>TRBV2|TRBJ1-4
CASRGQAGIGEKLFF
>TRBV4-1|TRBJ2-1
CASSQEAPRTGWAYNEQFF
>TRBV28|TRBJ1-5
CASSLLGTNQPQHF
>TRBV2|TRBJ2-7
CASSVDTSKGSSSYEQYF
>TRBV30|TRBJ2-4
CAWSRRRKNIQYF
>TRBV7-9|TRBJ2-3
CASSLASYDRGTVTDTQYF
>TRBV4-1|TRBJ2-1
CASSKIAGGPQKNEQFF
>TRBV19|TRBJ1-1
CASSEDRWNTEAFF
>TRBV28|TRBJ1-6
CASSTGALENSPLHF
>TRBV19|TRBJ1-1
CASSINRVGSREAFF
>TRBV5-6|TRBJ2-1
CASSSIRQNEQFF
>TRBV10-3|TRBJ2-5
CAISEGQGESETQYF
>TRBV28|TRBJ2-1
CASGLAGVYNEQFF
>TRBV19|TRBJ1-6
CASSIRDGSPLHF
>TRBV15|TRBJ2-7
CATSSPGRREYEQYF
>TRBV29-1|TRBJ1-2
CSVVRQGNYTF
>TRBV19|TRBJ1-2
CASTDRGYDGYGYTF
>TRBV5-1|TRBJ2-5
CASSFTLSGREETQYF
>TRBV10-3|TRBJ2-7
CAIAVLSAYEQYF
>TRBV7-8|TRBJ2-1
CASSLRSGPGGGNEQFF
>TRBV7-2|TRBJ2-1
CASSFALWGESYNEQFF
>TRBV7-3|TRBJ2-1
CASSLTDRGHSYNEQFF
>TRBV5-1|TRBJ1-4
CASSAGTRDEKLFF
>TRBV7-7|TRBJ2-5
CASSLEGGAGETQYF
>TRBV6-4|TRBJ2-1
CASSDSTSGSNEQFF
>TRBV6-5|TRBJ1-2
CASSYQGGYTF
>TRBV2|TRBJ2-7
CASAALEQYF
>TRBV7-8|TRBJ2-7
CASSLRRDSYEQYF
>TRBV27|TRBJ2-2
CASSLSHVVNTGELFF
>TRBV5-1|TRBJ1-1
CASSLSGTGNTEAFF
>TRBV14|TRBJ2-5
CASSQGGLRALLQETQYF
>TRBV5-1|TRBJ2-2
CASSRSLSVVTGELFF
>TRBV27|TRBJ2-1
CASSRKRAYYNEQFF
>TRBV15|TRBJ1-1
CATSRAKFLTGMDTEAFF
>TRBV28|TRBJ1-1
CASNLINLRTEAFF
>TRBV4-3|TRBJ1-5
CASSSDRVSPQHF
>TRBV10-3|TRBJ2-7
CAIRPGLAGGPDREQYF
>TRBV6-4|TRBJ2-7
CASSDQAGTYEQYF
>TRBV5-1|TRBJ1-6
CASSPGGWADESPLHF
>TRBV2|TRBJ2-3
CASSDEGSRTGTTDTQYF
>TRBV6-1|TRBJ1-4
CASTPFGGKDEKLFF
>TRBV27|TRBJ1-2
CASKPRQGINYGYTF
>TRBV13|TRBJ2-1
CASSLGGLAGGFTYEQFF
>TRBV15|TRBJ1-3
CATSSSGNTIYF